This entry is about one T cell receptor beta chain. As yet, its antigen is unknown. Clones were sequenced by immunoSEQ multiplex PCR, and TCRdb holds only the in-frame ones, with some missing. The data contain about 150,000 clones, more than 85% of them singletons. This specimen comes from a study of T cell responses to AZD1222 COVID-19 vaccine. Study-wide findings and caveats: White British ancestry dominated among donors, who included more females, and clonal diversity was possibly underestimated. Only after the peak T cell response were repertoires sampled.

Sequencing used peripheral blood, obtained after recovery from COVID-19. This TCR derives from an adult who had recovered from COVID-19.

The CDR3 sequence is CASSAGGSNTEAFF. CDR3 nucleotides: TGTGCCAGCAGCGCAGGGGGATCGAACACTGAAGCTTTCTTT. The V gene is TRBV7-3, the J gene TRBJ1-1; 7 bases line up with TRBD1. Germline V gene lookup returns CDR1 SGHTA and CDR2 FQGTGA. J gave up 1 base and V 5 bases, and 4 bases lay outside the gene matches. The CDR3 extends over 14 amino acids.